The T cell receptor (beta chain) under discussion was sequenced for a study of blood T cell repertoires in COVID-19. The overall study: Samples came from the United States, Italy and Spain, spanning acute and convalescent COVID-19.

TCRdb's copy holds only in-frame clones and misses some; the assay was immunoSEQ multiplex PCR. The table lists some 96,000 clones, approximately 90% of them singletons. The length of the CDR3 is 15 residues. From germline, CDR1 is SSHAT and CDR2 FNYEAQ (reference sequence). V was clipped by 1 base and J by 2 bases; unmatched bases: 2. The source is a man in his fifties or sixties with active COVID-19. Sequencing input: peripheral blood. The chain has TRBV7-7 and TRBJ2-1, with TRBD2 matching 7 bases. The CDR3 loop reads CASSLDRGAYNEQFF. The CDR3 DNA reads as TGTGCCAGCAGCTTAGACCGGGGGGCCTACAATGAGCAGTTCTTC.